The clone carrying this T cell receptor beta chain was counted many times. Its cognate antigen is unknown. The entry originates in a study of neurological immune-mediated disorders. The output of every sequencing run, over 180 million TCR-beta sequences, came from 15-18 subjects. MiXCR, run by TCRdb on the 5' RACE reads, gives a single entry per CDR3 protein. The data hold tens of thousands of distinct CDR3 sequences, with 4% observed a single time. Study results and limitations: The highest TCR clonal expansion occurred in HTLV-1-associated myelopathy; multiple sclerosis fell below healthy controls. Private repertoires in all groups were suggested by the absence of shared CDR3 amino acid sequences among expanded clones across subjects.

The trim removed 5 bases at V and 3 bases at J, leaving 2 bases unmatched. Germline V CDR1 and CDR2: LGHNT, FRNRAP. The CDR3 extends over 13 amino acids. The sorted-subset TCR libraries were prepared using 750,000 to 1,000,000 CD4+ or CD8+ T cells as the starting material. This TCR derives from a woman in her 40s in good health. The chain has TRBV12-5 and TRBJ2-7; 9 bases align to TRBD1. Sequenced material: CD4+ T cells from blood. The CDR3 here is CASGPGQGYEQYF. CDR3 in DNA: TGTGCTAGTGGTCCGGGACAGGGCTACGAGCAGTACTTC.